The sequence of this TCR beta chain was determined in a study of STAT5B mutations in CD4+ large granular lymphocyte leukemia. V was trimmed by 2 bases and J by 2 bases, leaving 12 bases between them. Per germline, CDR1 MDHEN and CDR2 SYDVKM. There are 16 residues in the CDR3. Only in-frame clones appear in the TCRdb table, and some are missing; sequencing was by immunoSEQ multiplex PCR. The sample yields around 35,000 clones, approximately 74% seen once. The clonotype comes from a human donor in good health. The chain joins TRBV28 to TRBJ2-2; D is ambiguous. Sequences were obtained from CD4+ T cells from blood buffy coats. CDR3 nucleotide sequence: TGTGCCAGCAGTTTAATTATTTGGGGTAACACCGGGGAGCTGTTTTTT. It is translated as CASSLIIWGNTGELFF. Full variable domain (outside the CDR3, taken from reference TRBV28 and TRBJ2-2): DVKVTQSSRYLVKRTGEKVFLECVQDMDHENMFWYRQDPGLGLRLIYFSYDVKMKEKGDIPEGYSVSREKKERFSLILESASTNQTSMYLCASSLIIWGNTGELFFGEGSRLTVL.